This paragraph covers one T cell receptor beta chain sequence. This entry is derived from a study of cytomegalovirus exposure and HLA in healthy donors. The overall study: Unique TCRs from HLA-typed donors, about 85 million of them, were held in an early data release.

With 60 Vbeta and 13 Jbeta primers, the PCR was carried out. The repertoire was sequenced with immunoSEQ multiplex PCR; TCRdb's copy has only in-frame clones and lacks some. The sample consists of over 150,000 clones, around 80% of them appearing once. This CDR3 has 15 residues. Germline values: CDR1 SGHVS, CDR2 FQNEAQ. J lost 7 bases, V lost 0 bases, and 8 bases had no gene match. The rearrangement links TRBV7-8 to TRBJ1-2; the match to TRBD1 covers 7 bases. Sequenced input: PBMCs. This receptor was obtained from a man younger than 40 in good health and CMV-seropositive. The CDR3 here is CASSLATGLYSGYTF. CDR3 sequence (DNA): TGTGCCAGCAGCTTAGCGACAGGGTTATATAGTGGCTACACCTTC. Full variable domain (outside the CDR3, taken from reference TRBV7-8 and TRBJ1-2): GAGVSQSPRYKVAKRGQDVALRCDPISGHVSLFWYQQALGQGPEFLTYFQNEAQLDKSGLPSDRFFAERPEGSVSTLKIQRTQQEDSAVYLCASSLATGLYSGYTFGSGTRLTVV.